One sample yielded the 2 T cell receptor beta chains listed below, sequenced in a study of a mutant IDH1 vaccine in newly diagnosed glioma (dated by TCRdb to the early 2020s). The library was obtained by the immunoSEQ multiplex PCR assay. Drawn from immuneACCESS, this table holds only the in-frame rearrangements with V and J called that TCRdb kept. Clones are partly lost; checked studies trace under half to an unresolved V gene and leave the rest unexplained. The table for this sample lists 75,000 to 100,000 clones; roughly four fifths of them were counted only once. About 5.1% of the sample is held by the ten biggest clonotypes. Taken with the paper, the label for time point translates to: baseline, week 1 (first vaccination visit). The treatment or condition label corresponds to: pre-vaccination baseline after standard-of-care therapy. Source: PBMCs, taken from a glioma patient treated with radiotherapy, temozolomide or both. These receptors were collected from a man aged 40-55 years with glioma. Some clones in this sample may be carry-over from other donors' samples.

The rearrangement uses TRBV6-6 and TRBJ1-2; D unresolved. The V and J ends lost 4 bases and 1 base respectively, with 10 bases between them. Germline V lookup: CDR1 MNHNY, CDR2 SVGAGI (reference sequence). The CDR3 runs to 14 residues. The DNA for the CDR3 is TGTGCCAGCAGTTTAGACACCGTTAACTATGGCTACACCTTC. Translating gives CASSLDTVNYGYTF.

V usage is TRBV5-1 and J usage is TRBJ2-3, with 9 bases that match TRBD1. CDR3 length equals 16 residues. V dropped 4 bases and J dropped 2; count of bases not matched to a gene: 8. The V gene's germline CDR1 is SGHRS and CDR2 YFSETQ. The CDR3 bases are TGCGCCAGCAGCATCTTGACAGGGGGTTTCACAGATACGCAGTATTTT. Its protein is CASSILTGGFTDTQYF.